The 27 T cell receptor beta chains below come from one sample, sequenced in a study of spatial heterogeneity in lung cancer. Described time point: blood at routine non-recurrence follow-up after resection. A single record per CDR3 protein comes from TCRdb applying MiXCR to the 5' RACE reads. This table has around 2,400 distinct CDR3 sequences, around 58% appearing once. The sequencing used PBMCs, collected at follow-up. Receptors were obtained from a female donor with early-stage non-small cell lung cancer.

In this sample, this clonotype turned up once. Because this beta chain is a stray read in a library intended to capture alpha chains, its abundance should not be given much weight. This chain connects TRBV7-2 to TRBJ1-2; D is uncertain. Germline CDR1 SGHTA, CDR2 FQGNSA. Trimming shortened V by 6 bases and J by 6 bases, and 17 bases separated the two germline ends. CDR3 length equals 14 residues. CDR3 residues: CASSLQPIGDGYTF. The CDR3 bases are TGTGCCAGCAGTTTACAGCCAATTGGGGATGGCTACACCTTC.

Remarks on this clonotype: This beta chain is off target for a library built for alpha chains, so its abundance means little. The chain is built from TRBV19 and TRBJ2-7, with 7 bases aligning to TRBD2. Germline lookup yields CDR1 LNHDA and CDR2 SQIVND (reference sequence). The CDR3 runs to 12 residues. V shed 5 bases, J shed 3 bases, and the junction held 1 base outside the gene matches. CDR3 protein: CASSREDYEQYV. CDR3 nucleotides: TGTGCCAGTAGTCGGGAGGACTACGAGCAGTACGTC.

This clonotype was observed a few times. In a library made to pick up alpha chains, this beta chain is a stray read with a size that means little. The rearrangement links TRBV18 to TRBJ2-7; 8 bases align to TRBD2. This CDR3 comprises 15 residues. Germline assignment: CDR1 KGHSH and CDR2 LQKENI. V lost 4 bases, J lost 0 bases, and 5 bases stayed unmatched. CDR3 nucleotides: TGTGCCAGCTCACTGACTAGCGAGATCTCCTACGAGCAGTACTTC. Translating gives CASSLTSEISYEQYF.

This clonotype was counted between two and nine times. This beta chain turned up in a library designed for alpha chains; as an off-target read, its abundance says little. As DNA, the CDR3 is TGCGCCAGCAGCCAAATAGGACTAGTTGTTGATACGCAGTATTTT. Amino acids: CASSQIGLVVDTQYF. V usage is TRBV4-1 and J usage is TRBJ2-3; TRBD2 agrees at 7 bases. The CDR3 runs to 15 residues. Germline values: CDR1 MGHRA, CDR2 YSYEKL. The J segment lost 6 bases and the V segment lost 2 bases, leaving 8 bases of the junction unmatched.

About this clonotype: This beta chain turned up in a library designed for alpha chains; as an off-target read, its abundance says little. The V call is TRBV20-1, the J call TRBJ2-5; 11 nucleotides align to TRBD2. J was trimmed by 2 bases and V by 6 bases; bases with no gene match: 5. The CDR3 sequence is 14 residues long. Germline values: CDR1 DFQATT, CDR2 SNEGSKA (reference sequence). The DNA of the CDR3 is TGCAGTGCCCCGACTAGCGGGATTCAAGAGACCCAGTACTTC. It yields the protein CSAPTSGIQETQYF.

This clonotype has more than one count but fewer than ten. The library was built for alpha chains, so this beta chain is an off-target read and its size means little. The chain combines TRBV7-9 with TRBJ2-5; 7 nucleotides line up with TRBD1. The germline CDR1 and CDR2 sequences are SEHNR and FQNEAQ (reference sequence). CDR3 length: 14 residues. V shed 5 bases and J 4 bases; nucleotides not matched to a gene: 7. The CDR3 nucleotides are TGTGCCAGCAGCCCCCCGGGACAGAGAGAGACCCAGTACTTC. Encoded protein: CASSPPGQRETQYF.

With regard to this clonotype: Within a library made for alpha chains, this beta chain is off target, and its count is uninformative. The chain is built from TRBV11-2 and TRBJ2-5; the D is unclear. The V gene lost 3 bases and the J gene lost 5 bases, with 10 bases spanning the gap. The germline gives CDR1 SGHAT, CDR2 FQNNGV. The CDR3 has 13 amino acids. For the CDR3, the DNA is TGTGCCAGCAGCTTCGGAAAAGAGGAGACCCAGTACTTC. Translation: CASSFGKEETQYF.

Note on this clonotype: The library was prepared for alpha chains; this beta chain is a stray read, so its frequency means little. V is TRBV20-1 and J is TRBJ1-5; D is ambiguous. CDR1 is DFQATT, CDR2 SNEGSKA, per germline (reference sequence). The CDR3 contains 15 residues. V dropped 0 bases and J dropped 4 bases, with 13 bases sitting between them. CDR3 sequence: CSARDLGQMNQPQHF. The DNA for the CDR3 is TGCAGTGCTAGAGATTTAGGGCAAATGAATCAGCCCCAGCATTTT.

As concerns this clonotype: Because the library targeted alpha chains, this beta chain is an off-target read whose size means little. J is TRBJ1-2 and V is TRBV24-1; D unresolved. The CDR3 totals 12 residues. CDR1 KGHDR and CDR2 SFDVKD come from the germline V gene. With 3 bases removed from V and 7 bases from J, the gap between germline ends came to 8 bases. The CDR3 region is CATSDPNGGYTF. As DNA, the CDR3 is TGTGCCACCAGTGATCCTAACGGTGGCTACACCTTC.

This clonotype was seen only a few times. In a library made to pick up alpha chains, this beta chain is a stray read with a size that means little. The rearrangement uses TRBV20-1 and TRBJ2-5, with 11 bases lining up with TRBD2. The CDR3 length is 16 residues. V dropped 5 bases and J dropped 4; count of bases not matched to a gene: 12. The germline gives CDR1 DFQATT, CDR2 SNEGSKA (reference sequence). The CDR3 sequence is CSARTTTTSGTETQYF. The CDR3 nucleotides read TGCAGTGCTCGCACTACCACGACTAGCGGGACAGAGACCCAGTACTTC.

Comments on this clonotype: Because this beta chain is a stray read in a library intended to capture alpha chains, its abundance should not be given much weight. The chain couples TRBV5-1 to TRBJ2-7; D perhaps matches TRBD2 (7 bases). CDR1 SGHRS and CDR2 YFSETQ come from the germline V gene. The CDR3 totals 15 residues. V shed 0 bases and J shed 4 bases, with 14 bases lying between them. The CDR3 bases are TGCGCCAGCAGCTTGGCGGGGGGCCAAGTATACGAGCAGTACTTC. Amino acids: CASSLAGGQVYEQYF.

About this clonotype: This beta chain is an off-target read within a library intended for alpha chains, so its frequency means little. This chain connects TRBV20-1 to TRBJ2-2; D not certain. Trimming pared 0 bases from V and 0 bases from J, leaving 11 bases between. Germline V gene sequence: CDR1 DFQATT, CDR2 SNEGSKA (reference sequence). The CDR3 sequence is 16 residues long. CDR3 residues: CSARDLTETNTGELFF. CDR3 bases: TGCAGTGCTAGAGATCTAACGGAAACGAACACCGGGGAGCTGTTTTTT.

The sample holds a few counts of this clonotype. This beta chain represents an off-target read in a library built for alpha chains; its size is of limited meaning. This chain connects TRBV9 to TRBJ1-1; D remains ambiguous. Germline V CDR1 and CDR2: SGDLS, YYNGEE. There are 14 residues in the CDR3. V lost 0 bases to trimming and J lost 1 base, with 7 bases between them. In DNA form, the CDR3 reads TGTGCCAGCAGCGTAGACCCGACGAACACTGAAGCTTTCTTT. This codes for CASSVDPTNTEAFF.

Regarding this clonotype: The size of this beta chain means little, since it is a stray read in a library made for alpha chains. The chain recombines TRBV12-3 or TRBV12-4 with TRBJ2-5, with TRBD2 matching over 13 bases. The trim removed 6 bases at V and 1 base at J, leaving 8 bases unmatched. The CDR3 covers 17 residues. This chain's CDR3 is CASSPGTSGDPQETQYF. CDR3 DNA sequence: TGTGCCAGCAGCCCGGGGACTAGCGGGGACCCCCAAGAGACCCAGTACTTC.

This clonotype has more than one count but fewer than ten. This beta chain turned up in a library designed for alpha chains; as an off-target read, its abundance says little. The chain has TRBV7-8 and TRBJ2-3; tentative D call: TRBD2 (5 bases). The germline V and J ends were trimmed by 8 bases and 3 bases, with 9 bases remaining between them. The CDR3 extends over 12 amino acids. Per germline, CDR1 SGHVS and CDR2 FQNEAQ. This CDR3 reads CASRGRTDTQYF. Written as DNA, the CDR3 is TGTGCCAGCCGGGGTCGGACAGATACGCAGTATTTT.

This clonotype appeared a few times. This beta chain appears as a stray read in a library generated for alpha chains; its size is not informative. The rearrangement links TRBV7-9 to TRBJ2-3; D gene uncertain. The CDR3 is 14 residues long. Germline values: CDR1 SEHNR, CDR2 FQNEAQ (reference sequence). Trimming removed 3 bases from V and 0 bases from J, with 7 bases in between. In DNA form, the CDR3 reads TGTGCCAGCAGCTTTGTGGGTAGCACAGATACGCAGTATTTT. Encoded protein: CASSFVGSTDTQYF.

On this clonotype itself: The size of this beta chain means little, since it is a stray read in a library made for alpha chains. This chain uses TRBV28 with TRBJ2-1; 7 nucleotides agree with TRBD1. The V segment lost 2 bases and the J segment 7 bases; nucleotides outside the gene matches: 5. Germline CDR1 is MDHEN and CDR2 is SYDVKM. This CDR3 has 14 amino acids. The CDR3 reads CASSLKDRVNEQFF. CDR3 DNA sequence: TGTGCCAGCAGTTTAAAAGACAGGGTAAATGAGCAGTTCTTC.

Concerning this clonotype: With the library built for alpha chains, this beta chain is off target and its frequency is not meaningful. V gene TRBV5-6 combines with J gene TRBJ2-3; D is unresolved. In germline, CDR1 is SGHDT, CDR2 YYEEEE. V shed 3 bases and J shed 1 base, with 9 bases lying between them. The CDR3 consists of 14 residues. In DNA, the CDR3 is TGTGCCAGCAGCTCCCCGACTGGCACAGATACGCAGTATTTT. Protein product: CASSSPTGTDTQYF.

A remark on this clonotype: Because this beta chain is a stray read in a library intended to capture alpha chains, its abundance should not be given much weight. This rearrangement joins TRBV4-1 to TRBJ2-1, with 13 nucleotides matching TRBD2. Germline CDR1 is MGHRA and CDR2 is YSYEKL. The CDR3 covers 15 residues. Unmatched junction bases numbered 9, after V lost 4 bases and J lost 12 bases. DNA of the CDR3: TGCGCCAGCAGCCTGGGACTAGCGGGAAGGGCGGTGCAGTTCTTC. Translation gives CASSLGLAGRAVQFF.

About this clonotype: A library prepared for alpha chains yielded this beta chain as an off-target read; its size is of little meaning. CDR3 in amino acids: CASSQGNSYEQYV. CDR3 sequence (DNA): TGTGCCAGCAGCCAAGGGAACTCCTACGAGCAGTACGTC. This chain links TRBV3-1 with TRBJ2-7; D is undetermined. V was cut by 1 base and J by 0 bases, with 4 bases left in between. The CDR3 length is 13 residues. In germline, CDR1 is LGHDT, CDR2 YNNKEL (reference sequence).

This clonotype has a handful of counts. This beta chain appears as a stray read in a library generated for alpha chains; its size is not informative. J is TRBJ2-7 and V is TRBV24-1; 7 bases line up with TRBD2. This CDR3 is 19 amino acids long. Trimming removed 5 bases from V and 7 bases from J; junction bases left unmatched: 25. CDR1 is KGHDR, CDR2 SFDVKD, per germline. CDR3 region: CATSAPGSPGRSTTQEQYF. Here the CDR3 DNA reads TGTGCCACCAGTGCCCCGGGTTCTCCCGGGAGGAGCACTACCCAAGAGCAGTACTTC.

This clonotype was seen only a few times. This beta chain came through as a stray read in a library set up for alpha chains, and its size says little. This rearrangement joins TRBV12-3 or TRBV12-4 to TRBJ1-1; 7 bases are shared with TRBD1. CDR3 length: 14 amino acids. With V trimmed by 6 bases and J by 3 bases, 7 bases remained unmatched. Here the CDR3 reads CASRRQGVDTEAFF. CDR3 DNA sequence: TGTGCCAGCAGAAGACAGGGCGTTGACACTGAAGCTTTCTTT.

Of note for this clonotype: This beta chain turned up in a library designed for alpha chains; as an off-target read, its abundance says little. The chain is built from TRBV20-1 and TRBJ2-3; D gene uncertain. Germline V CDR1 and CDR2: DFQATT, SNEGSKA (reference sequence). CDR3 length: 15 residues. Trimming removed 0 bases from V and 0 bases from J, with 10 bases in between. The CDR3 loop is CSARDARSSTDTQYF. In nucleotides, the CDR3 is TGCAGTGCTAGAGACGCCCGGAGTAGCACAGATACGCAGTATTTT.

In regard to this clonotype: This beta chain was picked up by a library intended for alpha chains and is off target, so its count carries little meaning. The chain joins TRBV18 to TRBJ2-3, with no clear D. CDR1 and CDR2 from the germline V gene are KGHSH and LQKENI. Trimming cost V 5 bases and J 5 bases, with 14 bases left between them. This CDR3 spans 14 amino acids. CDR3 coding DNA: TGTGCCAGCTCAGGGGTGGTCGGAGAAGATACGCAGTATTTT. The encoded protein is CASSGVVGEDTQYF. Full variable domain (rest looked up from reference TRBV18 and TRBJ2-3): NAGVMQNPRHLVRRRGQEARLRCSPMKGHSHVYWYRQLPEEGLKFMVYLQKENIIDESGMPKERFSAEFPKEGPSILRIQQVVRGDSAAYFCASSGVVGEDTQYFGPGTRLTVL.

This clonotype was counted a few times. With the library built for alpha chains, this beta chain is off target and its frequency is not meaningful. This rearrangement joins TRBV6-2 or TRBV6-3 to TRBJ2-5; 9 bases match TRBD1. The CDR3 spans 17 residues. In germline, CDR1 is MNHEY, CDR2 SVGEGT. The J segment lost 6 bases and the V segment lost 7 bases, leaving 18 bases of the junction unmatched. This chain's CDR3 is CASKKAEPGQGLKTQYF. CDR3 nucleotide sequence: TGTGCCAGCAAAAAGGCTGAACCCGGACAGGGGTTAAAGACCCAGTACTTC.

About this clonotype itself: With the library built for alpha chains, this beta chain is off target and its frequency is not meaningful. V and J are TRBV19 and TRBJ2-3, with 8 bases lining up with TRBD1. The CDR3 length is 14 residues. Per the germline V gene, CDR1 is LNHDA and CDR2 is SQIVND (reference sequence). Unmatched junction bases numbered 7, after V lost 7 bases and J lost 4 bases. Here the CDR3 reads CASKRTGLADTQYF. The CDR3 region has the DNA TGTGCCAGTAAAAGGACAGGGCTGGCAGATACGCAGTATTTT.

A note on this clonotype: This beta chain is a stray read from a library made for alpha chains; its abundance is not meaningful. The V gene is TRBV3-1, the J gene TRBJ1-2; 9 bases are a match to TRBD1. This CDR3 is 15 amino acids long. Germline V gives CDR1 LGHDT, CDR2 YNNKEL (reference sequence). Trimming cost V 3 bases and J 5 bases; bases outside gene matches: 7. CDR3 sequence reads: CASSHGTGRGYGYTF. CDR3 in DNA: TGTGCCAGCAGCCACGGGACAGGGAGAGGGTATGGCTACACCTTC.